Listed below are T cell receptor beta chains from one sample, sequenced in a study of T cell repertoires in cytomegalovirus infection. TCRdb reanalysed the reads using MiXCR and keeps one entry per CDR3 protein. The data show approximately 990,000 distinct CDR3 sequences, approximately 31% seen once. Their antigens remain unidentified. The source material was cultured CD8+ T cells from PBMCs, sampled from culture after CMV antigen stimulation. Receptor source: a human donor in good health (CMV status not recorded). Some clones in this sample may be carry-over from other donors' samples. Each CDR3 is given with its conserved first and last residue. D genes are given only for firm matches. Rows may omit the clone size; those that give it use once, few, many or a size class.

j_call: TRBJ2-7
d_call: TRBD1
v_call: TRBV5-1
clone_size: -
cdr3_nt: TGCGCCAGCAGCGTCGGGACAGGGGGCTACGATGAGCAGTACTTC
cdr3_aa: CASSVGTGGYDEQYF

j_call: TRBJ1-4
d_call: -
v_call: TRBV15
clone_size: few
cdr3_nt: TGTGCCACCAGCTCCCTACGAAGACAGGACAGTGTGTATGAAAAACTGTTTTTT
cdr3_aa: CATSSLRRQDSVYEKLFF

j_call: TRBJ1-5
d_call: -
v_call: TRBV12-3/TRBV12-4
clone_size: -
cdr3_nt: TGTGCCAGCACCCCCGGGCCGTCTCAGCCCCAGCATTTT
cdr3_aa: CASTPGPSQPQHF

j_call: TRBJ2-1
d_call: -
v_call: TRBV7-6
clone_size: few
cdr3_nt: TGTGCCAGCCGGGAAGGGGGGGCCTACAATGAGCAGTTCTTC
cdr3_aa: CASREGGAYNEQFF

j_call: TRBJ1-2
d_call: -
v_call: TRBV28
clone_size: few
cdr3_nt: TGTGCCAGCAGTTTTGCTACCAAGGCTAACTATGGCTACACCTTC
cdr3_aa: CASSFATKANYGYTF

j_call: TRBJ2-5
d_call: TRBD1
v_call: TRBV7-2
clone_size: many
cdr3_nt: TGTGCCAGCAGCTTAGTAACAGGGGGCTATGAGACCCAGTACTTC
cdr3_aa: CASSLVTGGYETQYF

j_call: TRBJ2-1
d_call: TRBD2
v_call: TRBV4-2
clone_size: -
cdr3_nt: TGTGCCAGCAGCCAGGGGGTTAGCGGGGTGGGCAATGAGCAGTTCTTC
cdr3_aa: CASSQGVSGVGNEQFF

j_call: TRBJ1-1
d_call: -
v_call: TRBV4-2
clone_size: -
cdr3_nt: TGTGCCAGCAGCCAAGATGGACCTCTCACTGAAGCTTTCTTT
cdr3_aa: CASSQDGPLTEAFF

j_call: TRBJ1-6
d_call: -
v_call: TRBV28
clone_size: -
cdr3_nt: TGTGCCAGCACTCCCCACCGGGTCCCCCTCCACTTT
cdr3_aa: CASTPHRVPLHF

j_call: TRBJ2-7
d_call: -
v_call: TRBV7-9
clone_size: -
cdr3_nt: TGTGCCAGCAGCTTTTGGGGGGAACAATACGAGCAGTACTTC
cdr3_aa: CASSFWGEQYEQYF

j_call: TRBJ2-5
d_call: -
v_call: TRBV7-3
clone_size: -
cdr3_nt: TGTGCCAGCGCAGAGGGCGACGGGATCCCCCTCCAGTACTTC
cdr3_aa: CASAEGDGIPLQYF

j_call: TRBJ2-7
d_call: -
v_call: TRBV6-1
clone_size: -
cdr3_nt: TGTGCCAGCGGCTACCCCTACGAGCAGTACTTC
cdr3_aa: CASGYPYEQYF

j_call: TRBJ2-5
d_call: -
v_call: TRBV7-9
clone_size: -
cdr3_nt: TGTGCCAGCAGCTCCCGGCCCGGAGAGACCCAGTACTTC
cdr3_aa: CASSSRPGETQYF

j_call: TRBJ1-2
d_call: -
v_call: TRBV7-2
clone_size: many
cdr3_nt: TGTGCCAGCAGCTCACTCGGGCTAGTCGGGTTGGACTATGGCTACACCTTC
cdr3_aa: CASSSLGLVGLDYGYTF

j_call: TRBJ1-4
d_call: -
v_call: TRBV7-6
clone_size: many
cdr3_nt: TGTGCCAGCAGCTCGGCCGTCGGGACCCCTAATGAAAAACTGTTTTTT
cdr3_aa: CASSSAVGTPNEKLFF

j_call: TRBJ1-1
d_call: -
v_call: TRBV5-1
clone_size: -
cdr3_nt: TGCGCCAGCAGCTTGTTCCTCCTCACTGAAGCTTTCTTT
cdr3_aa: CASSLFLLTEAFF

j_call: TRBJ2-2
d_call: -
v_call: TRBV7-6
clone_size: -
cdr3_nt: TGTGCTAGCAGTCCTACTCAGCGGGCGAACACCTGGGAGCTGTTTTTT
cdr3_aa: CASSPTQRANTWELFF

j_call: TRBJ1-4
d_call: -
v_call: TRBV7-9
clone_size: -
cdr3_nt: TGTGCCAGCAGCCTCCCGGGACGGCCTAATGAAAAACTGTTTTTT
cdr3_aa: CASSLPGRPNEKLFF

j_call: TRBJ2-4
d_call: -
v_call: TRBV4-1
clone_size: few
cdr3_nt: TGCGCCAGCAGCCAAGGGTCTGCTGTCGGAAACATTCAGTACTTC
cdr3_aa: CASSQGSAVGNIQYF

j_call: TRBJ2-5
d_call: -
v_call: TRBV29-1
clone_size: few
cdr3_nt: TGCAGCGTTGAGATCGACAGTCCCCAGACCCAGTACTTC
cdr3_aa: CSVEIDSPQTQYF

j_call: TRBJ1-5
d_call: -
v_call: TRBV12-3/TRBV12-4
clone_size: few
cdr3_nt: TGTGCCAGCAGCCTTAGGACAGAACGTTTCAATCAGCCCCAGCATTTT
cdr3_aa: CASSLRTERFNQPQHF

j_call: TRBJ1-6
d_call: TRBD1
v_call: TRBV6-8
clone_size: -
cdr3_nt: TGTGCCAGCAGTCCAGGGGGGGCGGGGACCTATAATTCACCCCTCCACTTT
cdr3_aa: CASSPGGAGTYNSPLHF

j_call: TRBJ2-7
d_call: TRBD2
v_call: TRBV7-8
clone_size: few
cdr3_nt: TGTGCCAGCACCTGGGGAGGGGCCTACGAGCAGTACTTC
cdr3_aa: CASTWGGAYEQYF

j_call: TRBJ1-2
d_call: -
v_call: TRBV7-8
clone_size: many
cdr3_nt: TGTGCCAGCAGCACCAGAGGGCTACTAGCCTATGGCTACACCTTC
cdr3_aa: CASSTRGLLAYGYTF

j_call: TRBJ2-1
d_call: TRBD2
v_call: TRBV27
clone_size: few
cdr3_nt: TGTGCCAGCGGGACTAGCGGGGGGGCCTTTGAGCAGTTCTTC
cdr3_aa: CASGTSGGAFEQFF

j_call: TRBJ2-7
d_call: -
v_call: TRBV27
clone_size: few
cdr3_nt: TGTGCCAGCAGTTCCCCACGCTACGAGCAGTACTTC
cdr3_aa: CASSSPRYEQYF

j_call: TRBJ2-7
d_call: -
v_call: TRBV7-8
clone_size: few
cdr3_nt: TGTGCCAGCAGCCCCTGGGCACGCTCCTACGAGCAGTACTTC
cdr3_aa: CASSPWARSYEQYF

j_call: TRBJ1-5
d_call: -
v_call: TRBV27
clone_size: few
cdr3_nt: TGTGCCAGCAGAAAAGAGGGGTTTACTCAGCCCCAGCATTTT
cdr3_aa: CASRKEGFTQPQHF

j_call: TRBJ1-4
d_call: -
v_call: TRBV6-6
clone_size: -
cdr3_nt: TGTGCCAGCAGTTACTCCCGGGGGAGGAATCCAACTAATGAAAAACTGTTTTTT
cdr3_aa: CASSYSRGRNPTNEKLFF

j_call: TRBJ2-5
d_call: -
v_call: TRBV7-9
clone_size: few
cdr3_nt: TGTGCCAGCAGCCGGGGAGCTCAAGAGACCCAGTACTTC
cdr3_aa: CASSRGAQETQYF

j_call: TRBJ1-4
d_call: -
v_call: TRBV6-5
clone_size: once
cdr3_nt: TGTGCCAGCAGTTATTCTTTCCCGGACGGATTGGAGGAAAAACTGTTTTTT
cdr3_aa: CASSYSFPDGLEEKLFF

j_call: TRBJ2-1
d_call: -
v_call: TRBV7-9
clone_size: few
cdr3_nt: TGTGCCAGCAGCACAAGAGACAGGGTGTACGAGGGGGGTGAGCAGTTCTTC
cdr3_aa: CASSTRDRVYEGGEQFF

j_call: TRBJ1-1
d_call: TRBD1
v_call: TRBV5-6
clone_size: -
cdr3_nt: TGTGCCAGCTCAGCGGACAGGTTTGACACTGAAGCTTTCTTT
cdr3_aa: CASSADRFDTEAFF

j_call: TRBJ2-1
d_call: TRBD1
v_call: TRBV9
clone_size: -
cdr3_nt: TGTGCCAGCAGCGAGCACGATACAGGGGGCCCTTACAATGAGCAGTTCTTC
cdr3_aa: CASSEHDTGGPYNEQFF

j_call: TRBJ2-1
d_call: -
v_call: TRBV4-1
clone_size: -
cdr3_nt: TGCGCCAGCACAAGCACACAGTCGGGGCCCGGATGGGAGCAGTTCTTC
cdr3_aa: CASTSTQSGPGWEQFF

j_call: TRBJ2-3
d_call: -
v_call: TRBV15
clone_size: -
cdr3_nt: TGTGCCACCAGCAGCGGGGGAGGTACAGATACGCAGTATTTT
cdr3_aa: CATSSGGGTDTQYF

j_call: TRBJ1-1
d_call: TRBD1
v_call: TRBV7-2
clone_size: many
cdr3_nt: TGTGCCAGCAGCACCAGTAGGACAGGGTTGGCTGAAGCTTTCTTT
cdr3_aa: CASSTSRTGLAEAFF

j_call: TRBJ2-1
d_call: -
v_call: TRBV10-3
clone_size: few
cdr3_nt: TGTGCCATCAGTGACGACTTGAGCTCCTACAATGAGCAGTTCTTC
cdr3_aa: CAISDDLSSYNEQFF

j_call: TRBJ1-4
d_call: TRBD1
v_call: TRBV7-8
clone_size: few
cdr3_nt: TGTGCCAGCAGCTTAGCGCGACAGGGAATAAATGAAAAACTGTTTTTT
cdr3_aa: CASSLARQGINEKLFF

j_call: TRBJ2-7
d_call: TRBD2
v_call: TRBV27
clone_size: -
cdr3_nt: TGTGCCAGCAGTTTATCTCGGGGGGAGGCCACCTACGAGCAGTACTTC
cdr3_aa: CASSLSRGEATYEQYF

j_call: TRBJ2-1
d_call: -
v_call: TRBV12-3/TRBV12-4
clone_size: -
cdr3_nt: TGTGCCAGCGGAAATTCGGGCAATGAGCAGTTCTTC
cdr3_aa: CASGNSGNEQFF

j_call: TRBJ2-1
d_call: -
v_call: TRBV28
clone_size: -
cdr3_nt: TGTGCCAGCAGTTCACGGACAGCCTACAATGAGCAGTTCTTC
cdr3_aa: CASSSRTAYNEQFF

j_call: TRBJ2-5
d_call: -
v_call: TRBV11-2
clone_size: few
cdr3_nt: TGTGCCAGCAGCTTAGATAAGGCGCCGACCCAGTACTTC
cdr3_aa: CASSLDKAPTQYF

j_call: TRBJ2-1
d_call: -
v_call: TRBV28
clone_size: -
cdr3_nt: TGTGCCAGCAGTTTACCTGGGAGCGGAAATGAGCAGTTCTTC
cdr3_aa: CASSLPGSGNEQFF

j_call: TRBJ2-5
d_call: TRBD1
v_call: TRBV12-3/TRBV12-4
clone_size: -
cdr3_nt: TGTGCCAGCAGCCAGGGGGTCGGGGAGACCCAGTACTTC
cdr3_aa: CASSQGVGETQYF

j_call: TRBJ2-2
d_call: -
v_call: TRBV7-6
clone_size: few
cdr3_nt: TGTGCCAGCAGCTTAGCGGATTTTAACACCGGGGAGCTGTTTTTT
cdr3_aa: CASSLADFNTGELFF

j_call: TRBJ1-5
d_call: -
v_call: TRBV6-2/TRBV6-3
clone_size: -
cdr3_nt: TGTGCCAGCAGTTTCACGGGACTCGCCCAGCCCCAGCATTTT
cdr3_aa: CASSFTGLAQPQHF